The 31 T cell receptor beta chains below come from one sample, sequenced in a study of STAT3 mutations in large granular lymphocyte leukemia. Whole-study results and caveats: Every T-LGLL patient had at least one immunodominant TCRbeta clonotype.

Sequencing was performed with immunoSEQ multiplex PCR; in TCRdb, only in-frame clones are kept and a portion is missing. The data contain roughly 1,900 clones, approximately 60% of them singletons. These TCRs' antigens remain unknown. The source material was peripheral blood mononuclear cells. Source of these receptors: a man between 60 and 75 years old with T-cell large granular lymphocyte leukemia. Some clones in this sample may be carry-over from other donors' samples.

This chain connects TRBV18 to TRBJ1-2, with 10 bases lining up with TRBD1. Germline V gene lookup returns CDR1 KGHSH and CDR2 LQKENI. The CDR3 spans 17 residues. After removal of 2 bases from V and 0 bases from J, the junction contained 6 bases not matched to a gene. The CDR3 nucleotides read TGTGCCAGCTCACCAGAGACAGGGGGCACGGCTAACTATGGCTACACCTTC. Protein sequence: CASSPETGGTANYGYTF.

The chain links TRBV2 to TRBJ2-7, with D tentatively TRBD1 or TRBD2 (5 bases each). Per germline, CDR1 SNHLY and CDR2 FYNNEI. The CDR3 totals 12 residues. Trimming took 6 bases from V and 3 from J, leaving 9 bases between them. CDR3 nucleotide sequence: TGTGCCAGCAGCGGGGACGGCTACGAGCAGTACTTC. Its translation: CASSGDGYEQYF.

The chain combines TRBV10-1 with TRBJ2-7; D is undetermined. V gave up 0 bases and J gave up 2 bases, with 8 bases separating them. CDR1 and CDR2 from the germline V gene are WNHNN and SYGVQD (reference sequence). The CDR3 extends over 14 amino acids. CDR3 residues: CASSESEKTYEQYF. CDR3 nucleotide sequence: TGCGCCAGCAGTGAGTCAGAGAAGACCTACGAGCAGTACTTC.

The V call is TRBV15, the J call TRBJ2-5; perhaps D is TRBD1 or TRBD2 (5 bases each). The CDR3 consists of 16 residues. V lost 0 bases and J 6 bases, leaving 17 bases between the germline ends. Germline assignment: CDR1 LNHNV and CDR2 YYDKDF (reference sequence). CDR3: CATSRDLDGGWKTQYF. DNA for the CDR3: TGTGCCACCAGCAGAGACTTGGATGGGGGATGGAAGACCCAGTACTTC.

CDR3 coding DNA: TGTGCCAGCAGTAAGGACAGAAGCGAGCAGTACTTC. This translates into CASSKDRSEQYF. This chain links TRBV6-5 with TRBJ2-7, with D perhaps TRBD1 (6 bases). This CDR3 region has 12 residues. Trimming took 5 bases from V and 6 from J, leaving 11 bases between them. CDR1 MNHEY and CDR2 SVGAGI come from the germline V gene.

The V gene is TRBV7-2, the J gene TRBJ2-7; TRBD2 matches at 11 bases. Germline-derived CDR1 and CDR2 are SGHTA and FQGNSA. J was trimmed by 4 bases and V by 0 bases; bases with no gene match: 2. This CDR3 region has 15 residues. This CDR3 reads CASSLAGLAEYEQYF. CDR3 bases: TGTGCCAGCAGCTTAGCGGGACTAGCGGAGTACGAGCAGTACTTC.

This chain uses TRBV5-6 with TRBJ1-1; D may be TRBD1 (6 bases). V gave up 1 base and J gave up 5 bases, with 18 bases separating them. This CDR3 is 16 amino acids long. Germline lookup yields CDR1 SGHDT and CDR2 YYEEEE. CDR3 loop: CASSLRGHGFRTEAFF. As DNA, the CDR3 is TGTGCCAGCAGCTTGCGGGGGCACGGGTTTAGAACTGAAGCTTTCTTT. Variable domain in full (rest from reference TRBV5-6 and TRBJ1-1): DAGVTQSPTHLIKTRGQQVTLRCSPKSGHDTVSWYQQALGQGPQFIFQYYEEEERQRGNFPDRFSGHQFPNYSSELNVNALLLGDSALYLCASSLRGHGFRTEAFFGQGTRLTVV.

The chain joins TRBV7-8 to TRBJ1-5; D is possibly TRBD1 (6 bases). V lost 5 bases, J lost 7 bases, and 18 bases lay in between. The CDR3 length is 15 residues. Germline V gene lookup returns CDR1 SGHVS and CDR2 FQNEAQ. In DNA form, the CDR3 reads TGTGCCAGCAGCCCCAGGATGGGGGGCGGGCAGCCCCAGCATTTT. Translated, it gives CASSPRMGGGQPQHF.

This clone was counted a few times. The gene calls are TRBV5-1 and TRBJ2-5; 13 positions agree with TRBD2. From germline, CDR1 is SGHRS and CDR2 YFSETQ. The CDR3 totals 16 residues. V gave up 3 bases and J gave up 1 base; unmatched junction bases: 3. DNA for the CDR3: TGCGCCAGCAGCTGGGGACTAGCGGGGCGCCAAGAGACCCAGTACTTC. Translating gives CASSWGLAGRQETQYF. The full variable domain, its missing parts supplied by reference TRBV5-1 and TRBJ2-5, is KAGVTQTPRYLIKTRGQQVTLSCSPISGHRSVSWYQQTPGQGLQFLFEYFSETQRNKGNFPGRFSGRQFSNSRSEMNVSTLELGDSALYLCASSWGLAGRQETQYFGPGTRLLVL.

The rearrangement uses TRBV18 and TRBJ2-3; D is unclear. The germline V gene has CDR1 KGHSH and CDR2 LQKENI. CDR3 length: 16 amino acids. Trimming pared 1 base from V and 1 base from J, leaving 12 bases between. CDR3 sequence reads: CASSPRPPLGTDTQYF. The CDR3 coding sequence is TGTGCCAGCTCACCACGGCCACCGTTGGGCACAGATACGCAGTATTTT.

V gene TRBV7-6 combines with J gene TRBJ2-3, with D unresolved. The CDR3 runs to 12 residues. V lost 1 base, J lost 6 bases, and 5 bases lay in between. Germline V gives CDR1 SGHVS, CDR2 FNYEAQ. CDR3 loop: CASSLVRDTQYF. In DNA, the CDR3 is TGTGCCAGCAGCTTAGTCAGGGATACGCAGTATTTT.

This clone was counted only a few times. This chain links TRBV23-1 with TRBJ1-2, with 9 bases aligning to TRBD1. TRBV23-1 is filed as an ORF, its function uncertain. J was trimmed by 13 bases and V by 3 bases; bases with no gene match: 12. The CDR3 covers 14 residues. The CDR3 DNA is TGCGCCAGCAGTCAGGACCTCCGGGACAGGGTCCCCACCTTC. The encoded protein is CASSQDLRDRVPTF.

V is TRBV18 and J is TRBJ1-1; D is unclear. Trimming removed 5 bases from V and 5 bases from J, with 12 bases in between. Germline values: CDR1 KGHSH, CDR2 LQKENI. The CDR3 loop spans 13 amino acids. The CDR3 here is CASSFGEITEAFF. CDR3 nucleotide sequence: TGTGCCAGCTCATTCGGGGAAATTACTGAAGCTTTCTTT. The full variable domain, its missing parts supplied by reference TRBV18 and TRBJ1-1, is NAGVMQNPRHLVRRRGQEARLRCSPMKGHSHVYWYRQLPEEGLKFMVYLQKENIIDESGMPKERFSAEFPKEGPSILRIQQVVRGDSAAYFCASSFGEITEAFFGQGTRLTVV.

J is TRBJ1-4 and V is TRBV18, with 11 bases fitting TRBD1. V dropped 3 bases and J dropped 5; count of bases not matched to a gene: 2. Per the germline V gene, CDR1 is KGHSH and CDR2 is LQKENI. The CDR3 is 15 amino acids. The CDR3 region is CASSPRTGGNEKLFF. CDR3 DNA: TGTGCCAGCTCACCTCGGACAGGGGGCAATGAAAAACTGTTTTTT.

The rearrangement links TRBV13 to TRBJ2-3; 7 positions agree with TRBD1. Germline V CDR1 and CDR2: PRHDT, FYEKMQ (reference sequence). The CDR3 extends over 17 amino acids. The V segment lost 5 bases and the J segment 1 base; nucleotides outside the gene matches: 12. The CDR3 sequence: CASSEHPGTDRTDTQYF. The CDR3 coding sequence is TGTGCCAGCAGCGAACACCCCGGGACAGACCGCACAGATACGCAGTATTTT.

The J gene is TRBJ1-1, the V gene TRBV5-1; unclear D gene. The CDR3 runs 13 residues. The ends were cut back, 0 bases at V and 2 bases at J, with 5 bases in the middle. Germline assignment: CDR1 SGHRS and CDR2 YFSETQ. This chain's CDR3 is CASSLASNTEAFF. The DNA of the CDR3 is TGCGCCAGCAGCTTGGCCTCCAACACTGAAGCTTTCTTT.

The V and J genes are TRBV30 and TRBJ1-5, with D possibly TRBD1 on 6 matching bases. The V end was cut by 5 bases, the J end by 7 bases, with 15 bases between. The CDR3 runs to 13 residues. Germline values: CDR1 GTSNPN, CDR2 SVGIG (reference sequence). The CDR3 spells CAWGGAGRQPQHF. Written as DNA, the CDR3 is TGTGCCTGGGGGGGGGCAGGGAGGCAGCCCCAGCATTTT.

The V call is TRBV18, the J call TRBJ1-1; D call uncertain. Germline-derived CDR1 and CDR2 are KGHSH and LQKENI. The CDR3 has 17 residues. The ends were cut back, 0 bases at V and 0 bases at J, with 14 bases in the middle. This chain's CDR3 is CASSPPAAYGMNTEAFF. CDR3 sequence (DNA): TGTGCCAGCTCACCACCGGCTGCGTATGGTATGAACACTGAAGCTTTCTTT.

The V and J genes are TRBV9 and TRBJ1-4; D gene uncertain. The CDR3 consists of 15 residues. The germline V gene encodes CDR1 SGDLS and CDR2 YYNGEE. Trimming took 4 bases from V and 0 from J, leaving 10 bases between them. Written as DNA, the CDR3 is TGTGCCAGCAGCCGGTTGGACGCAACTAATGAAAAACTGTTTTTT. This codes for CASSRLDATNEKLFF.

The chain couples TRBV6-6 to TRBJ2-7; D may be TRBD1 (7 bases). The CDR3 has 13 amino acids. With 8 bases removed from V and 2 bases from J, the gap between germline ends came to 13 bases. The germline gives CDR1 MNHNY, CDR2 SVGAGI (reference sequence). CDR3: CASQGQRAYEQYF. The CDR3 coding sequence is TGTGCCAGCCAGGGACAGCGGGCCTACGAGCAGTACTTC.

This clone was seen once. The CDR3 DNA reads TGTGCCAGCAGCTCGTGGGGGACATCTGGAAACACCATATATTTT. It yields the protein CASSSWGTSGNTIYF. The chain links TRBV5-6 to TRBJ1-3; TRBD1 might be the D (6 bases). The ends were cut back, 3 bases at V and 1 base at J, with 11 bases in the middle. The CDR3 has 15 amino acids. CDR1 SGHDT and CDR2 YYEEEE come from the germline V gene.

In this sample, this clone turned up once. V and J are TRBV30 and TRBJ2-1, with 8 bases matching TRBD2. CDR1 and CDR2 from the germline V gene are GTSNPN and SVGIG (reference sequence). The CDR3 has 15 residues. Trimming took 2 bases from V and 8 from J; bases not matched to a gene: 11. The CDR3: CAWSLGAGGLDEQFF. Here the CDR3 DNA reads TGTGCCTGGAGTTTAGGTGCGGGAGGCTTGGATGAGCAGTTCTTC.

V and J are TRBV5-1 and TRBJ2-3; D might be TRBD2 (6 bases). The CDR3 is 16 amino acids. Germline V gene sequence: CDR1 SGHRS, CDR2 YFSETQ. Trimming took 1 base from V and 1 from J, leaving 13 bases between them. CDR3 protein: CASSLTGDRGTDTQYF. The DNA for the CDR3 is TGCGCCAGCAGCTTGACGGGGGACCGTGGCACAGATACGCAGTATTTT.

This clone showed up just a few times. V usage is TRBV5-1 and J usage is TRBJ2-7; TRBD1 aligns across 9 bases. This CDR3 spans 14 amino acids. The germline V gene has CDR1 SGHRS and CDR2 YFSETQ. V trimming: 4 bases; J trimming: 5 bases; junction bases outside the gene matches: 7. The CDR3 spells CASSALGTGNEQYF. The DNA of the CDR3 is TGCGCCAGCAGCGCCCTGGGGACAGGGAACGAGCAGTACTTC. Filled out from reference TRBV5-1 and TRBJ2-7, the complete variable domain reads KAGVTQTPRYLIKTRGQQVTLSCSPISGHRSVSWYQQTPGQGLQFLFEYFSETQRNKGNFPGRFSGRQFSNSRSEMNVSTLELGDSALYLCASSALGTGNEQYFGPGTRLTVT.

This clone has a handful of counts. An end of the junction does not agree with germline; a read error may underlie this. V usage is TRBV30 and J usage is TRBJ1-1; D not certain. Germline V gene data show CDR1 as GTSNPN and CDR2 as SVGIG (reference sequence). The CDR3 is 14 amino acids. The CDR3 loop is CARSSRLTNTEAFF. For the CDR3, the DNA is TGTGCCCGGAGTAGCCGACTGACGAACACTGAAGCTTTCTTT.

This chain uses TRBV27 with TRBJ1-1; D is uncertain. Between the trimmed V and J ends, which lost 8 bases and 1 base, there was a span of 11 bases. The CDR3 loop spans 13 amino acids. Germline V gene lookup returns CDR1 MNHEY and CDR2 SMNVEV (reference sequence). As DNA, the CDR3 is TGTGCCAGCGGGCTACGGTCGAACACTGAAGCTTTCTTT. Amino acids: CASGLRSNTEAFF.

This chain joins TRBV10-3 and TRBJ1-5; D ambiguous. Germline V CDR1 and CDR2: ENHRY, SYGVKD. The CDR3 runs 12 residues. V lost 0 bases and J 5 bases, leaving 2 bases between the germline ends. The DNA for the CDR3 is TGTGCCATCAGTGAGTCTGATCAGCCCCAGCATTTT. Residues: CAISESDQPQHF.

This clone showed up just a few times. V usage is TRBV18 and J usage is TRBJ1-4; 7 nucleotides match TRBD1. V lost 10 bases to trimming and J lost 6 bases; unmatched junction nucleotides: 8. Per germline, CDR1 KGHSH and CDR2 LQKENI. CDR3 length: 13 residues. The CDR3: CATQKGADEKLFF. CDR3 in DNA: TGTGCCACCCAGAAGGGGGCAGATGAAAAACTGTTTTTT.

This clone was observed a single time. The chain uses TRBV5-1 and TRBJ1-5; possible D gene TRBD1, 5 bases. V lost 6 bases and J 0 bases, leaving 16 bases between the germline ends. The CDR3 consists of 16 residues. CDR1 and CDR2 (germline): SGHRS, YFSETQ. CDR3 nucleotides: TGCGCCAGCACGGGGGTGGGTGGGTATAGCAATCAGCCCCAGCATTTT. This sequence encodes CASTGVGGYSNQPQHF.

This chain connects TRBV6-9 to TRBJ2-6; the D is unclear. The CDR3 loop spans 18 amino acids. The V end was cut by 5 bases, the J end by 5 bases, with 22 bases between. The germline CDR1 and CDR2 sequences are MNHGY and SVAAGI. DNA of the CDR3: TGTGCCAGCAGTAAGGCGCGCTTACGACAAAGTCGGGCCAACGTCCTGACTTTC. Protein sequence: CASSKARLRQSRANVLTF.

CDR3 coding DNA: TGTGCCAGCTCACGTGCTTTGAACACTGAAGCTTTCTTT. This gives the protein CASSRALNTEAFF. The rearrangement uses TRBV18 and TRBJ1-1, with D unresolved. This CDR3 is built from 13 residues. Per germline, CDR1 KGHSH and CDR2 LQKENI. Trimming cost V 4 bases and J 0 bases, with 6 bases left between them.